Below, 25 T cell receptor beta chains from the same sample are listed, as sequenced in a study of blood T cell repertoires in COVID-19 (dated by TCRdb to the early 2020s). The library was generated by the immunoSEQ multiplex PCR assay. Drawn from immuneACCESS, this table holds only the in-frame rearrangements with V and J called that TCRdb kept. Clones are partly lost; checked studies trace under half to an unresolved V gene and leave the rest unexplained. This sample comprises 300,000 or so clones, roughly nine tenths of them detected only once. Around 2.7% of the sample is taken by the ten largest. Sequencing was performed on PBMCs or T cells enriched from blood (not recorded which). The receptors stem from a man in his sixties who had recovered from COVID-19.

The CDR3 DNA reads TGTGCCAGCAGGGGGGACAGGGGGCGCGAAAAACTGTTTTTT. Translating it yields CASRGDRGREKLFF. The chain is built from TRBV7-9 and TRBJ1-4; 12 bases match TRBD1. Trimming at V came to 6 bases and at J to 8 bases, leaving 4 bases not matched to a gene. The CDR3 spans 14 residues. Looked up from germline, CDR1 is SEHNR and CDR2 is FQNEAQ (reference sequence). Full variable domain (missing parts from reference TRBV7-9 and TRBJ1-4): DTGVSQNPRHKITKRGQNVTFRCDPISEHNRLYWYRQTLGQGPEFLTYFQNEAQLEKSRLLSDRFSAERPKGSFSTLEIQRTEQGDSAMYLCASRGDRGREKLFFGSGTQLSVL.

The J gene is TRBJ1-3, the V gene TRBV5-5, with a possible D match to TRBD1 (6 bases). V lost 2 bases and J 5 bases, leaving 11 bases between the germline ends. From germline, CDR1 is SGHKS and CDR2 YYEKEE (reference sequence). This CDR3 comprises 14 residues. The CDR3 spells CASSFAGERNTIYF. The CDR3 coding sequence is TGTGCCAGCAGCTTTGCAGGGGAACGAAACACCATATATTTT.

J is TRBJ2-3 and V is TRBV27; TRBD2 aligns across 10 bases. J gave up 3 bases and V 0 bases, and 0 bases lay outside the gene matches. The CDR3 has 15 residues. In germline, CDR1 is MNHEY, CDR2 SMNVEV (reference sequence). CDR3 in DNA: TGTGCCAGCAGTTTATCTAGCGGGGGGACAGATACGCAGTATTTT. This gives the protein CASSLSSGGTDTQYF.

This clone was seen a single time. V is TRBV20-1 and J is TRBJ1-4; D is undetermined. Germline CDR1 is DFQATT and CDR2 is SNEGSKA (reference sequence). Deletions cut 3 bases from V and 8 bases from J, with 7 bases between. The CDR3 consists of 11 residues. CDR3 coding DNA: TGCAGTGCTAGGTATGAGGAAAAACTGTTTTTT. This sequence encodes CSARYEEKLFF.

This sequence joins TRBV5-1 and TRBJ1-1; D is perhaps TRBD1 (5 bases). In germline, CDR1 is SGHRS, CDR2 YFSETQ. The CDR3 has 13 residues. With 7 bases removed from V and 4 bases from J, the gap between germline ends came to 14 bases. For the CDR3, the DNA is TGCGCCAGCCAGGGTCTCGTGGGCACTGAAGCTTTCTTT. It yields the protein CASQGLVGTEAFF.

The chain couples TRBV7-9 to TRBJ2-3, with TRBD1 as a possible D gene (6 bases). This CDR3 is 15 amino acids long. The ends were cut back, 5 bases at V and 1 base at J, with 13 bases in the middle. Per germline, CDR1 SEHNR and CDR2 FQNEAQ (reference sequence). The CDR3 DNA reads TGTGCCAGCAGCAGAGGGGGTACGGGCACAGATACGCAGTATTTT. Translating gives CASSRGGTGTDTQYF.

In nucleotides, the CDR3 is TGCGCCAGCAGCCCCGTCCCCGGGACTAGCGGGAGGGCCCTCTACGAGCAGTACTTC. Translating gives CASSPVPGTSGRALYEQYF. V and J are TRBV5-1 and TRBJ2-7; 16 bases agree with TRBD2. The ends lost 4 bases at V and 3 bases at J; junction bases unmatched: 13. The CDR3 sequence is 19 residues long. From germline, CDR1 is SGHRS and CDR2 YFSETQ.

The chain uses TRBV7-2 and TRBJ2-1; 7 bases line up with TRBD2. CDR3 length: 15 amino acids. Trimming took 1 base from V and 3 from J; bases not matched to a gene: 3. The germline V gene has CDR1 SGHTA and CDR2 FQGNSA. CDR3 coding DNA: TGTGCCAGCAGCTTAGAGGGCGGGGGCTACAATGAGCAGTTCTTC. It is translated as CASSLEGGGYNEQFF.

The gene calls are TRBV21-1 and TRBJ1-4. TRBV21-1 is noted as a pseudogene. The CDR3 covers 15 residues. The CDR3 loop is CASSRTLSGSGGLFF. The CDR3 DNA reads TGTGCCAGCAGCCGGACTCTGTCGGGGTCAGGCGGACTGTTTTTT.

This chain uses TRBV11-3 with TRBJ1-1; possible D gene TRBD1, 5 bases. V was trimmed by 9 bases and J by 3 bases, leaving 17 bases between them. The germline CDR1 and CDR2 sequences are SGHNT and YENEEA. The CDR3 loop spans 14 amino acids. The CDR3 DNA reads TGTGCCAGTTGCTGGGGAGGGGAGGACACTGAAGCTTTCTTT. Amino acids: CASCWGGEDTEAFF.

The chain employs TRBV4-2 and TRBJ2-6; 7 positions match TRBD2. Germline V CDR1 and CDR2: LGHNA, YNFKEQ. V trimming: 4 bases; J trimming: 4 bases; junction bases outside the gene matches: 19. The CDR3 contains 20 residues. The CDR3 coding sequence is TGTGCCAGCAGCCCTCTTGCCGGGAGGCCCTCCTTGGGGGGGGCCAACGTCCTGACTTTC. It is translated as CASSPLAGRPSLGGANVLTF.

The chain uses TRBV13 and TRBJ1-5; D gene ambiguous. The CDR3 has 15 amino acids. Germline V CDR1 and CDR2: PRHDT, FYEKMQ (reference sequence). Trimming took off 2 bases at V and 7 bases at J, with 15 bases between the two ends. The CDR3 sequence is CASSLSGGVDQPQHF. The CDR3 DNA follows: TGTGCCAGCAGCTTATCGGGCGGGGTAGACCAGCCCCAGCATTTT.

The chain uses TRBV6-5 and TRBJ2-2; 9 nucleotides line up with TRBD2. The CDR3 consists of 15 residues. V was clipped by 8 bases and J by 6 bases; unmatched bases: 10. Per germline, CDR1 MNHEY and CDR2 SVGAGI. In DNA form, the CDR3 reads TGTGCCAGCGCTTTGGCGGGGGGGCCTTCCGGGGAGCTGTTTTTT. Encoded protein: CASALAGGPSGELFF.

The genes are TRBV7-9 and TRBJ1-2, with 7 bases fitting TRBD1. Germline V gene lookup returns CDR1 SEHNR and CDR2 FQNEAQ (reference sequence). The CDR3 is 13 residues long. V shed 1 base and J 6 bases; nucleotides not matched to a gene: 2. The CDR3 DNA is TGTGCCAGCAGCTTAGGAGGGGGCCATGGCTACACCTTC. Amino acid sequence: CASSLGGGHGYTF.

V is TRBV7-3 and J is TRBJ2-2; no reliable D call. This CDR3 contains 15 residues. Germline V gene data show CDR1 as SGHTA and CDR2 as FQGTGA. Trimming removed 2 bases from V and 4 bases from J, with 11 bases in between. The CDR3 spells CASSLHATVTGELFF. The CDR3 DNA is TGTGCCAGCAGCTTACACGCTACTGTCACCGGGGAGCTGTTTTTT.

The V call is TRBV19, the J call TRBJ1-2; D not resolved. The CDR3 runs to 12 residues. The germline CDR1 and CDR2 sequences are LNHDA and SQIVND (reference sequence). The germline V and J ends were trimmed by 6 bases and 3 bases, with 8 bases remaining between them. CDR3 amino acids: CASRAADYGYTF. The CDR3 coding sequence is TGTGCCAGTAGAGCGGCAGACTATGGCTACACCTTC.

CDR3 DNA: TGCGCCAGCACAGATAGTACAGGCACCTATGGCTACACCTTC. Encoded protein: CASTDSTGTYGYTF. The gene calls are TRBV5-1 and TRBJ1-2; perhaps TRBD1 as D (5 bases). The CDR3 consists of 14 residues. Between the trimmed V and J ends, which lost 6 bases and 4 bases, there was a span of 16 bases. Germline V CDR1 and CDR2: SGHRS, YFSETQ. The complete variable domain, with remaining parts taken from reference TRBV5-1 and TRBJ1-2, reads KAGVTQTPRYLIKTRGQQVTLSCSPISGHRSVSWYQQTPGQGLQFLFEYFSETQRNKGNFPGRFSGRQFSNSRSEMNVSTLELGDSALYLCASTDSTGTYGYTFGSGTRLTVV.

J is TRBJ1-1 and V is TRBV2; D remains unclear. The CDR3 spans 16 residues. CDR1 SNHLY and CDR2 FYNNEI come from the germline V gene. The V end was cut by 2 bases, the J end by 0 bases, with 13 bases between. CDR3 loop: CASSEIGAVMNTEAFF. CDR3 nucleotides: TGTGCCAGCAGTGAAATTGGAGCCGTAATGAACACTGAAGCTTTCTTT.

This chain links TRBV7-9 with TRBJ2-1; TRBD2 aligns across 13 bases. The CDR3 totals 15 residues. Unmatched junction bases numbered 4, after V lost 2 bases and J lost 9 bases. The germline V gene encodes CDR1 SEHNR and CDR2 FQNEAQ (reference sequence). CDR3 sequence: CASSLTSGGAFEQFF. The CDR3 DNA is TGTGCCAGCAGCTTAACTAGCGGGGGGGCTTTTGAGCAGTTCTTC.

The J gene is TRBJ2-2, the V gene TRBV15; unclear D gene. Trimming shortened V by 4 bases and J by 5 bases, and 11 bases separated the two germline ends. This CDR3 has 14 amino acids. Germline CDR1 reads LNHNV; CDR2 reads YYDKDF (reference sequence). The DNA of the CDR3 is TGTGCCACCAGCACGATCGAGAGGACCGGGGAGCTGTTTTTT. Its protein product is CATSTIERTGELFF.

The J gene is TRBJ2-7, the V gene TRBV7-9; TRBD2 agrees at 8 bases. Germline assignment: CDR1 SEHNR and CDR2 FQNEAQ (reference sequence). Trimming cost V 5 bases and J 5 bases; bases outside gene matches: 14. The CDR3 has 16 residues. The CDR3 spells CASSPAGGRGVHEQYF. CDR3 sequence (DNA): TGTGCCAGCAGCCCTGCGGGGGGCAGGGGAGTCCACGAGCAGTACTTC.

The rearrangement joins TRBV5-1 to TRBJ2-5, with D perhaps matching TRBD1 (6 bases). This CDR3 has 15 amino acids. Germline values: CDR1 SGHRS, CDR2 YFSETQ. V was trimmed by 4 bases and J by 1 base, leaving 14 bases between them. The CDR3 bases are TGCGCCAGCAGCCCGCAGGGGATTAGCCAAGAGACCCAGTACTTC. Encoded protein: CASSPQGISQETQYF. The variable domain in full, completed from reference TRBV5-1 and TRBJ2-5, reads KAGVTQTPRYLIKTRGQQVTLSCSPISGHRSVSWYQQTPGQGLQFLFEYFSETQRNKGNFPGRFSGRQFSNSRSEMNVSTLELGDSALYLCASSPQGISQETQYFGPGTRLLVL.

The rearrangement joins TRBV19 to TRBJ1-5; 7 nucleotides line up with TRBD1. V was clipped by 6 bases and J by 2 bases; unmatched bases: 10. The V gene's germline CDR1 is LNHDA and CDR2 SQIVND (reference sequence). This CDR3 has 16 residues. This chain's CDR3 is CASSSVPGQRNQPQHF. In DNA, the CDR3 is TGTGCCAGTAGCTCAGTTCCGGGACAGCGCAATCAGCCCCAGCATTTT.

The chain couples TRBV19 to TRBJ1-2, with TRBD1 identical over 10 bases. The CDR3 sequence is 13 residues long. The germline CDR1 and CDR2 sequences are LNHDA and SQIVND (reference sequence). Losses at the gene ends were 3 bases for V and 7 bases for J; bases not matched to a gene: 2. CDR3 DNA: TGTGCCAGTAGTATCGGGACAGGGGCTGGCTACACCTTC. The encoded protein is CASSIGTGAGYTF.

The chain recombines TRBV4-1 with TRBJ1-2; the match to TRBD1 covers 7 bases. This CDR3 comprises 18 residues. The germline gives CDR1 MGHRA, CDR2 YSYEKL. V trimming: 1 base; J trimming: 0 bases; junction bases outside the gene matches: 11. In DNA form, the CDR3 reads TGCGCCAGCAGCCAAGTCAAACAGGGGCGCATAGCTAACTATGGCTACACCTTC. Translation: CASSQVKQGRIANYGYTF.